This is a list of T cell receptor beta chains from one sample in a study of T cell responses to AZD1222 COVID-19 vaccine. TCRdb's table, derived via immunoSEQ multiplex PCR, lists solely in-frame clones and lacks some. The sample consists of more than 11,000 clones, about 80% of them appearing once. The sequencing used peripheral blood, collected 28 days after the second AZD1222 dose. The receptors originated from an adult who received the AZD1222 COVID-19 vaccine. Each CDR3 is given with its conserved first and last residue. A D gene is named only where the DNA matches it firmly. The size of a clone is reported for some rows only, either as once, few or many, or as a class for expanded clones.

d_call j_call clone_size v_call cdr3_aa cdr3_nt
TRBD1 TRBJ2-2 - TRBV6-4 CASRRQGSSTGELFF TGTGCCAGCAGACGACAGGGTTCGAGCACCGGGGAGCTGTTTTTT
- TRBJ1-2 - TRBV2 CASSEYEATF TGTGCCAGCAGTGAGTACGAGGCCACCTTC
TRBD2 TRBJ2-7 - TRBV18 CASSGAGGSSYEQYF TGTGCCAGCTCCGGGGCGGGAGGGAGCTCCTACGAGCAGTACTTC
- TRBJ1-2 - TRBV5-6 CASSLYGRDYGYTF TGTGCCAGCAGCTTGTACGGAAGAGACTATGGCTACACCTTC
- TRBJ1-3 - TRBV3-1/TRBV3-2 CASSQGPSGNTIYF TGTGCCAGCAGCCAAGGTCCCTCTGGAAACACCATATATTTT
- TRBJ1-1 - TRBV6-1 CASSDVWAGVNGEAFF TGTGCCAGCAGTGATGTATGGGCAGGGGTTAACGGTGAAGCTTTCTTT
TRBD1 TRBJ2-2 - TRBV25-1 CASSEWTGGTGELFF TGTGCCAGCAGTGAATGGACAGGGGGCACCGGGGAGCTGTTTTTT
TRBD1 TRBJ1-6 - TRBV28 CASTLDRVYGSYNSPLHF TGTGCCAGCACCCTCGACAGGGTATATGGCTCCTATAATTCACCCCTCCACTTT
- TRBJ1-4 few TRBV9 CASSVGRVTNEKLFF TGTGCCAGCAGCGTAGGACGAGTAACTAATGAAAAACTGTTTTTT
- TRBJ1-3 - TRBV30 CAWNPRKPVGNTIYF TGTGCCTGGAACCCCAGGAAACCTGTAGGAAACACCATATATTTT
TRBD2 TRBJ2-7 - TRBV4-2 CASRGGVAGGSYEQYF TGTGCCAGCAGGGGTGGGGTAGCGGGAGGATCCTACGAGCAGTACTTC
- TRBJ1-1 few TRBV30 CAWSGAIEAFF TGTGCCTGGAGTGGAGCGATAGAAGCTTTCTTT
- TRBJ2-7 - TRBV7-6 CASSPERGGTYEQYF TGTGCCAGCAGCCCCGAAAGGGGGGGAACCTACGAGCAGTACTTC
- TRBJ1-5 - TRBV10-3 CATRAGYSNQPQHF TGTGCCACAAGGGCTGGTTATAGCAATCAGCCCCAGCATTTT
- TRBJ1-1 - TRBV12-3/TRBV12-4 CASSSDGGREAFF TGTGCCAGCAGTTCGGACGGAGGCCGTGAAGCTTTCTTT
- TRBJ2-2 - TRBV9 CASSTRINTGELFF TGTGCCAGCAGCACCCGAATTAACACCGGGGAGCTGTTTTTT
TRBD1 TRBJ2-7 - TRBV30 CAWRTGATNLPGYEQYF TGTGCCTGGAGGACAGGGGCAACCAACCTACCCGGGTACGAGCAGTACTTC